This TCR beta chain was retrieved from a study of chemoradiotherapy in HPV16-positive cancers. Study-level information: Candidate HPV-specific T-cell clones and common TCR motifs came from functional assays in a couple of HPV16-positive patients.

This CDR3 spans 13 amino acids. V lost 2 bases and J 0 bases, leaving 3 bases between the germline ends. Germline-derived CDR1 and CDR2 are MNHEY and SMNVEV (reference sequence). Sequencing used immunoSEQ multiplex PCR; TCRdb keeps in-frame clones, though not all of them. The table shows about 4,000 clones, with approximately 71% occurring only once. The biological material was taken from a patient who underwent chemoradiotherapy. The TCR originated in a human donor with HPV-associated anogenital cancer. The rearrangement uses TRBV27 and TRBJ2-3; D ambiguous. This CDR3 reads CASSLISTDTQYF. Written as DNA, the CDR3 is TGTGCCAGCAGTTTAATCAGCACAGATACGCAGTATTTT.